This T cell receptor beta chain was sequenced during a study of T cell changes during pregnancy in multiple sclerosis. The V end lost 0 bases, the J end lost 6 bases, and 9 bases lay between the germline ends. There are 13 residues in the CDR3. Germline CDR1 MNHNY, CDR2 SVGAGI (reference sequence). This clone has just one count. This table comes from immunoSEQ multiplex PCR, and its TCRdb copy is limited to in-frame clones, with some not included. The sample comprises roughly 59,000 clones, around nine tenths of which are singletons, and less than 1.5% rests with the top ten. This sequence joins TRBV6-6 and TRBJ2-7; the D gene is possibly TRBD2 (5 bases). This receptor was identified in a female donor in good health, enrolled as a control in a pregnancy study. Material: peripheral blood, obtained in the third trimester of pregnancy. DNA of the CDR3: TGTGCCAGCAGTTACTCGAAAGGGAGCGAGCAGTACTTC. Amino acids: CASSYSKGSEQYF.